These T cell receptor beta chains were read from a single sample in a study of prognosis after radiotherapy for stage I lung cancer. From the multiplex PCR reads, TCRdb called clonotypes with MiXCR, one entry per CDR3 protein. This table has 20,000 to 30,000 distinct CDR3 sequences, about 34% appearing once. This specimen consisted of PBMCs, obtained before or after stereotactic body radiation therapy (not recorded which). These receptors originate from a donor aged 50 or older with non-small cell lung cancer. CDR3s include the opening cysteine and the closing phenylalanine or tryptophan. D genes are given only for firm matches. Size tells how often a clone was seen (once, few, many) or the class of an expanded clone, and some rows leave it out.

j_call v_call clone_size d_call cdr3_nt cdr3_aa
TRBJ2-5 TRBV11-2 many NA TGTGCCAGCAGCTTGGGTTTACGGAGGCGAGAGACCCAGTACTTC CASSLGLRRRETQYF
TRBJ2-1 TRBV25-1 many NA TGTGCCAGCAGGATCCCCTCTAGCGAAGAGCAGTTCTTC CASRIPSSEEQFF
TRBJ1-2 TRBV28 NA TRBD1 TGTGCCAGCAGTTTTATGGGGGCAGGGGGGGACTATGGCTACACCTTC CASSFMGAGGDYGYTF
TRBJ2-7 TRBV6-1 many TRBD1 TGTGCCAGCAGACGGGTGGGGGACAGGGGAGGAGGGCAGTACTTC CASRRVGDRGGGQYF
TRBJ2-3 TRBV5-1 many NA TGCGCCAGCAGCTTGGACTCTCCCGAACTAACAGATACGCAGTATTTT CASSLDSPELTDTQYF
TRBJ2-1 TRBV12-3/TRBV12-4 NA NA TGTGCCAGCAGTTTGGGCGGAGGGATTAATGAGCAGTTCTTC CASSLGGGINEQFF
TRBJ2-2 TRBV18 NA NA TGTGCCAGCTCACGGTTGTGGGGCCAGGACACCGGGGAGCTGTTTTTT CASSRLWGQDTGELFF
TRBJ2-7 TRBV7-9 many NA TGTGCCAGCAGCTTAGTAATATTAACTGAGGTGGACTACGAGCAGTACTTC CASSLVILTEVDYEQYF
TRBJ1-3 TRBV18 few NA TGTGCCAGCTCACCAGACTCTGGAAACGCCATATATTTT CASSPDSGNAIYF
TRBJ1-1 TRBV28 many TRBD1 TGTGCCAGCAGTTTAGGGACAGGGTCGGATGAAGCTTTCTTT CASSLGTGSDEAFF
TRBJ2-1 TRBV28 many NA TGTGCCAGCAGTTCGCCTCTCGGGGGCACCTACAATGAGCAGTTCTTC CASSSPLGGTYNEQFF
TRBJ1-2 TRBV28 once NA TGTGCCATCACGGGGAGCGTAATCGGCTACACCTTC CAITGSVIGYTF
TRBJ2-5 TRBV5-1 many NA TGCGCCAGCAGCTTGGTTCAGCAACAAGAGACCCAGTACTTC CASSLVQQQETQYF
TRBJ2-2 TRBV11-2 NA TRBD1 TGTGCCAGCAGTCGACAGGGCACGAGTACCGGGGAGCTGTTTTTT CASSRQGTSTGELFF
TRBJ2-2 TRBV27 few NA TGTGCCAGCAGTTTATCCTACAGGCATTATACGAACACCGGGGAGCTGTTTTTT CASSLSYRHYTNTGELFF
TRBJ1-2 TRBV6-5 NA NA TGTGCCAGCAGTTGTGGCATAGACTATGGCTACACCTTC CASSCGIDYGYTF
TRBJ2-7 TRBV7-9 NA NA TGTGCCAGCAGCTTAGATGGTTTCCCGGGAAACGAGCAGTACTTC CASSLDGFPGNEQYF
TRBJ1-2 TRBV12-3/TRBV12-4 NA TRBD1 TGTGCCAGCAGTCGACAGGGGGCGTATGGCTACACCTTC CASSRQGAYGYTF
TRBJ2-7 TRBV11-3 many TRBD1 TGTGCCAGCAGCCGCCGGGACAGGGGGACGTACGAGCAGTACTTC CASSRRDRGTYEQYF
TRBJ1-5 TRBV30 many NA TGTGCCTGGAGCTCCCGGCATCAGCCCCAGCATTTT CAWSSRHQPQHF
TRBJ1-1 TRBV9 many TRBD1 TGTGCCAGCAGCGCTCAGACAGGGGACACTGAAGCTTTCTTT CASSAQTGDTEAFF
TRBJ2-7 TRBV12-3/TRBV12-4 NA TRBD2 TGTGCAAGCAGCTCGGCTAGCGGGAGCTACAAGCAGTACTTC CASSSASGSYKQYF
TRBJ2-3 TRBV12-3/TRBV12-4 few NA TGTGCCAGCAGTATGACAGAAATCACAGATACGCAGTATTTT CASSMTEITDTQYF
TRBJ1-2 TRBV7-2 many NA TGTGCCAGCAGCTTAGTGAGCGAAAACTATGGCTACACCTTC CASSLVSENYGYTF
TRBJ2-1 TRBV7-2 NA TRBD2 TGTGCCAGCAGCTTAAGTAAGGGAGGGCTGGAGCAGTTCTTC CASSLSKGGLEQFF
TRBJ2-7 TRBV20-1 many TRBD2 TGCAGTGCCGGGACTAGCGGGAGGGTCTCCTACGAGCAGTACTTC CSAGTSGRVSYEQYF
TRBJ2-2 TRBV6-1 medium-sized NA TGTGCCAGCAGTGAATCGGGGAGTTCGGGCACCGGGGAGCTGTTTTTT CASSESGSSGTGELFF
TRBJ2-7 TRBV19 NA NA TGTGCCAGTAGTATGAGGCAGTCCTACGAGCAGTACTTC CASSMRQSYEQYF
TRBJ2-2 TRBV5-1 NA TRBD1 TGCGCCAGCACCCTGGGACAGGGGGGCGGGGAGCTGTTTTTT CASTLGQGGGELFF
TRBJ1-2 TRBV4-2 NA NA TGTGCCAGCAGCCAAGCAGCCCAAGACTATGGCTACACCTTC CASSQAAQDYGYTF
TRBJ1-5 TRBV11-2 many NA TGTGCCAGCAGCTTAGAACAGGGTAGTGGGTGGCCCCAGCATTTT CASSLEQGSGWPQHF
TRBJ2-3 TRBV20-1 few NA TGCAGTCCCCATGGTAGGGGGGGAAAGGGGACAGATACGCAGTATTTT CSPHGRGGKGTDTQYF
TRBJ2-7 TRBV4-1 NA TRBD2 TGCGCCAGCAGCCAAGCAACTAGCGGGTCCTACGAGCAGTACTTC CASSQATSGSYEQYF
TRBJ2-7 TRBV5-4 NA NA TGTGACAGCAGCTTAAAGACGAGGGGTAGCGACGAGCAGTACTTC CDSSLKTRGSDEQYF
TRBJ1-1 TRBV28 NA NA TGTGCCAGCATCCAGGGGCGCCTCGCTTTCTTT CASIQGRLAFF
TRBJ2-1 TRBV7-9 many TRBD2 TGTGCCAGCAGCCATACAGACCTAGGACTAGCGACCTACAATGAGCAGTTCTTC CASSHTDLGLATYNEQFF
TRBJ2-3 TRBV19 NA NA TGTGCCAGTAGTGGGGGGGGCGCCCTTACTAGCACAGATACGCAGTATTTT CASSGGGALTSTDTQYF
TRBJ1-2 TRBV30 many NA TGTGCCACCAGAAGGCAATTCCTTGGGGCCTTC CATRRQFLGAF
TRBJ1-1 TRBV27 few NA TGTGCCAGCAGTTTAGTGGGGGGGCGACTTGAAGCTTTCTTT CASSLVGGRLEAFF
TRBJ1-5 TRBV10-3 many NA TGTGCCATCAGTGCTCAGGGCCAGCCCCAGCATTTT CAISAQGQPQHF
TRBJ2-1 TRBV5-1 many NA TGCGCCAGCAGCTTGGAGGGCAGCCACAATGAGCAGTTCTTC CASSLEGSHNEQFF
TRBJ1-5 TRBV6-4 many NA TGTGCCAGCAGTGCCCAGAATGATCAGCCCCAGCATTTT CASSAQNDQPQHF
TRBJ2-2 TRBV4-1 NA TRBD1 TGCGCCAGCAGCCCAATCGACAGGGGGATGATCGGGGAGCTGTTTTTT CASSPIDRGMIGELFF
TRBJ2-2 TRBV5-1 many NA TGCGCCAGCAGCTTGGCCGGGCCAGCGAACACCGGGGAGCTGTTTTTT CASSLAGPANTGELFF
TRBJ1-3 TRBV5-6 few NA TGTGCCAGCAGTCCGGACGGACCACTTAGCACCATATATTTT CASSPDGPLSTIYF
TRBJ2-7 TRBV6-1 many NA TGTGCCAGCAGTCGCGCGAGCGAGCAGTACTTC CASSRASEQYF
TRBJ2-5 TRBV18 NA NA TGTGCCAGCTCACCACTGGTGCAAGAGACCCAGTACTTC CASSPLVQETQYF
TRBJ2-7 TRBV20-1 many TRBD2 TGCAGTGCTAGGCGGACTAGCGGGGCGGGGGAGCAGTACTTC CSARRTSGAGEQYF
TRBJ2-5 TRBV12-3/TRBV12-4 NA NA TGTGCCAGCAGTTACGGGGGAAGGGGGCTAGCGGGCGAGACCCAGTACTTC CASSYGGRGLAGETQYF
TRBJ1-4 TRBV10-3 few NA TGTGCCATCAGTGACCTTGGGGACGGGGTCCCTAAACTGTTTTTT CAISDLGDGVPKLFF
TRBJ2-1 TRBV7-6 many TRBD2 TGTGCCAGCGGGAGCGGGACTAGCGGTTACAATGAGCAGTTCTTC CASGSGTSGYNEQFF